These 13 T cell receptor beta chains originate from one sample sequenced in a study of blood T cell repertoires in COVID-19. Libraries were prepared by immunoSEQ multiplex PCR; TCRdb keeps only in-frame clonotypes and omits some of them. The sample holds about 310,000 clones, more than 75% seen once. Material for sequencing was peripheral blood. The receptors derive from a man over 45 with active or convalescent COVID-19.

The chain links TRBV6-1 to TRBJ1-1, with 8 positions matching TRBD1. Trimming at V came to 7 bases and at J to 3 bases, leaving 4 bases not matched to a gene. This CDR3 spans 13 amino acids. The germline CDR1 and CDR2 sequences are MNHNS and SASEGT. This chain's CDR3 is CASTLTGDTEAFF. In DNA, the CDR3 is TGTGCCAGCACCCTGACAGGGGACACTGAAGCTTTCTTT.

The chain is built from TRBV18 and TRBJ2-2; 7 bases agree with TRBD1. The CDR3 contains 16 residues. The J segment lost 5 bases and the V segment lost 5 bases, leaving 11 bases of the junction unmatched. The V gene's germline CDR1 is KGHSH and CDR2 LQKENI. CDR3 amino acids: CASSFARQGRTGELFF. The CDR3 DNA reads as TGTGCCAGCTCATTCGCTCGACAGGGAAGGACCGGGGAGCTGTTTTTT.

V and J are TRBV7-8 and TRBJ2-1, with D possibly TRBD2 on 5 matching bases. This CDR3 is built from 15 residues. V lost 4 bases, J lost 6 bases, and 16 bases lay in between. The germline V gene encodes CDR1 SGHVS and CDR2 FQNEAQ. The CDR3 region is CASSYGLVKSNEQFF. The CDR3 coding sequence is TGTGCCAGCAGCTATGGACTCGTTAAATCCAATGAGCAGTTCTTC.

The gene calls are TRBV4-1 and TRBJ1-4; possibly TRBD1 for D (5 bases). Germline assignment: CDR1 MGHRA and CDR2 YSYEKL. This CDR3 contains 20 residues. The V end lost 0 bases, the J end lost 0 bases, and 20 bases lay between the germline ends. CDR3 nucleotides: TGCGCCAGCAGCCAAGACTATCGCGGGGACCAACCTGCAACTAATGAAAAACTGTTTTTT. It codes for CASSQDYRGDQPATNEKLFF.

The chain has TRBV9 and TRBJ1-1, with 7 bases matching TRBD1. V trimming: 0 bases; J trimming: 1 base; junction bases outside the gene matches: 6. CDR1 and CDR2 from the germline V gene are SGDLS and YYNGEE. The CDR3 has 16 residues. The CDR3 coding sequence is TGTGCCAGCAGCGTAGGGTGGGGGACAGCGAACACTGAAGCTTTCTTT. Its translation: CASSVGWGTANTEAFF.

The chain has TRBV11-2 and TRBJ2-7; tentatively, D is TRBD1 (6 bases). V was trimmed by 5 bases and J by 6 bases, leaving 17 bases between them. CDR1 and CDR2 (germline): SGHAT, FQNNGV. This CDR3 is built from 14 residues. In DNA form, the CDR3 reads TGTGCCAGCAGCGCACCAAGAGCAGGGGTCGAGCAGTACTTC. It codes for CASSAPRAGVEQYF.

The chain has TRBV29-1 and TRBJ2-1, with D possibly matching TRBD1 (5 bases). The CDR3 has 12 residues. V was cut by 6 bases and J by 5 bases, with 11 bases left in between. CDR1 is SQVTM and CDR2 is ANQGSEA in the germline V gene. The CDR3 DNA follows: TGCAGCGTCTACGTAGGGGACAATGAGCAGTTCTTC. Amino acid sequence: CSVYVGDNEQFF.

V is TRBV4-3 and J is TRBJ1-2, with 8 bases aligning to TRBD1. CDR3 size: 12 residues. The V gene end was trimmed by 9 bases and the J gene end by 5 bases; junction bases not matched to a gene: 5. Germline lookup yields CDR1 LGHNA and CDR2 YSLEER. CDR3 amino acids: CASRTGIYGYTF. The CDR3 nucleotides read TGCGCCAGTAGGACAGGGATATATGGCTACACCTTC.

This sequence joins TRBV19 and TRBJ1-2, with D possibly matching TRBD1 (6 bases). In germline, CDR1 is LNHDA, CDR2 SQIVND (reference sequence). Trimming pared 1 base from V and 4 bases from J, leaving 10 bases between. CDR3 length: 14 residues. The CDR3 sequence: CASSIGTGPYGYTF. CDR3 sequence (DNA): TGTGCCAGTAGTATAGGTACAGGGCCCTATGGCTACACCTTC.

This clone has just one count. This chain uses TRBV6-2 or TRBV6-3 with TRBJ1-5; 8 nucleotides agree with TRBD1. This CDR3 comprises 17 residues. Germline V gene sequence: CDR1 MNHEY, CDR2 SVGEGT. The trim removed 2 bases at V and 3 bases at J, leaving 9 bases unmatched. CDR3 coding DNA: TGTGCCAGCAGTTACATCCCTCGCAGGGGGCTCAATCAGCCCCAGCATTTT. Its translation is CASSYIPRRGLNQPQHF.

The rearrangement joins TRBV30 to TRBJ2-7; TRBD1 agrees at 9 bases. Germline V gives CDR1 GTSNPN, CDR2 SVGIG (reference sequence). The CDR3 has 12 residues. The ends lost 8 bases at V and 4 bases at J; junction bases unmatched: 6. CDR3 region: CAGTGTGYEQYF. CDR3 DNA sequence: TGTGCCGGGACCGGGACAGGGTACGAGCAGTACTTC. The full variable domain, with the rest looked up from reference TRBV30 and TRBJ2-7, is SQTIHQWPATLVQPVGSPLSLECTVEGTSNPNLYWYRQAAGRGLQLLFYSVGIGQISSEVPQNLSASRPQDRQFILSSKKLLLSDSGFYLCAGTGTGYEQYFGPGTRLTVT.

V and J are TRBV28 and TRBJ1-5, with no clear D. With 8 bases removed from V and 5 bases from J, the gap between germline ends came to 10 bases. The CDR3 has 12 residues. Germline values: CDR1 MDHEN, CDR2 SYDVKM. The CDR3 DNA sequence: TGTGCCAGCGGGTTTGGAGATCAGCCCCAGCATTTT. Amino acid sequence: CASGFGDQPQHF.

The count of this clone is one. This chain joins TRBV2 and TRBJ1-2, with D unresolved. The CDR3 length is 13 residues. Trimming removed 7 bases from V and 1 base from J, with 10 bases in between. Looked up from germline, CDR1 is SNHLY and CDR2 is FYNNEI. The CDR3 DNA is TGTGCCAGCACTGGCGGGGTTAACTATGGCTACACCTTC. Translation: CASTGGVNYGYTF.